The 27 T cell receptor beta chains listed next were all sequenced from one sample in a study of T cell responses to AZD1222 COVID-19 vaccine. Assay used: immunoSEQ multiplex PCR; TCRdb lists only in-frame clones, some missing. The data contain 150,000 to 200,000 clones, approximately 90% of them seen just once; the ten biggest clones take up approximately 1.1%. Sequenced here: peripheral blood, sampled 28 days after the second AZD1222 dose. All receptors derive from an adult who received the AZD1222 COVID-19 vaccine.

CDR3 amino acids: CSASNRRENYGYTF. The CDR3 DNA sequence: TGCAGTGCTAGTAACAGGAGGGAGAACTATGGCTACACCTTC. The V call is TRBV20-1, the J call TRBJ1-2; D possibly corresponds to TRBD1 (5 bases). Looked up from germline, CDR1 is DFQATT and CDR2 is SNEGSKA (reference sequence). Trimming stripped 3 bases from V and 2 bases from J, with 13 bases between. The CDR3 has 14 amino acids.

The genes are TRBV5-1 and TRBJ1-4; unclear D gene. The V gene's germline CDR1 is SGHRS and CDR2 YFSETQ. CDR3 length: 13 residues. V was trimmed by 4 bases and J by 10 bases, leaving 14 bases between them. CDR3 in amino acids: CASSLGDLGKLFF. DNA of the CDR3: TGCGCCAGCAGCCTGGGAGATCTCGGAAAACTGTTTTTT.

This chain uses TRBV7-9 with TRBJ1-2; the match to TRBD1 covers 11 bases. With V trimmed by 2 bases and J by 6 bases, 11 bases remained unmatched. This CDR3 is 17 amino acids long. The germline CDR1 and CDR2 sequences are SEHNR and FQNEAQ (reference sequence). Here the CDR3 reads CASSLIPPRTGGDGYTF. The CDR3 nucleotides read TGTGCCAGCAGCTTAATTCCCCCCCGGACAGGGGGCGATGGCTACACCTTC. The variable domain in full, completed from reference TRBV7-9 and TRBJ1-2, reads DTGVSQNPRHKITKRGQNVTFRCDPISEHNRLYWYRQTLGQGPEFLTYFQNEAQLEKSRLLSDRFSAERPKGSFSTLEIQRTEQGDSAMYLCASSLIPPRTGGDGYTFGSGTRLTVV.

The chain recombines TRBV6-5 with TRBJ1-1; no reliable D call. Per germline, CDR1 MNHEY and CDR2 SVGAGI. Trimming removed 5 bases at V and 1 base at J, with 14 bases between. CDR3 length: 15 residues. The CDR3 is CASSPGSGGNTEAFF. CDR3 DNA sequence: TGTGCCAGCAGTCCCGGCTCTGGAGGGAACACTGAAGCTTTCTTT.

The count of this clone is one. The chain joins TRBV19 to TRBJ2-2; D call uncertain. Per germline, CDR1 LNHDA and CDR2 SQIVND (reference sequence). The CDR3 consists of 14 residues. Trimming cost V 8 bases and J 1 base, with 11 bases left between them. The CDR3 nucleotides are TGTGCCAGTGTGGATAGGGTGAACACCGGGGAGCTGTTTTTT. It specifies CASVDRVNTGELFF.

CDR3 bases: TGCGCCAGCAGCCAAGATGACAGGGGCCAGCCCCAGCATTTT. Protein product: CASSQDDRGQPQHF. The chain carries TRBV4-1 and TRBJ1-5; 8 bases fit TRBD1. The CDR3 runs to 14 residues. V was pared by 0 bases and J by 7 bases, with 2 bases of the junction left unmatched. The germline V gene encodes CDR1 MGHRA and CDR2 YSYEKL.

This chain joins TRBV5-1 and TRBJ2-2; 8 bases map to TRBD2. V was pared by 3 bases and J by 6 bases, with 4 bases of the junction left unmatched. CDR1 is SGHRS and CDR2 is YFSETQ in the germline V gene. The length of the CDR3 is 14 residues. The CDR3 region is CASSWGLVAGELFF. The CDR3 DNA reads TGCGCCAGCAGCTGGGGACTAGTGGCCGGGGAGCTGTTTTTT.

This sequence joins TRBV5-1 and TRBJ1-2; D not resolved. The germline V and J ends were trimmed by 0 bases and 6 bases, with 15 bases remaining between them. The CDR3 totals 15 residues. Germline CDR1 SGHRS, CDR2 YFSETQ. The CDR3 spells CASSLASQVIDGYTF. For the CDR3, the DNA is TGCGCCAGCAGCTTGGCTTCGCAGGTGATCGATGGCTACACCTTC. Complete variable domain (other parts from reference TRBV5-1 and TRBJ1-2): KAGVTQTPRYLIKTRGQQVTLSCSPISGHRSVSWYQQTPGQGLQFLFEYFSETQRNKGNFPGRFSGRQFSNSRSEMNVSTLELGDSALYLCASSLASQVIDGYTFGSGTRLTVV.

This clone occurred once. The chain is built from TRBV19 and TRBJ2-2; 11 bases agree with TRBD1. The CDR3 has 13 amino acids. V was clipped by 11 bases and J by 6 bases; unmatched bases: 5. In germline, CDR1 is LNHDA, CDR2 SQIVND (reference sequence). CDR3 nucleotides: TGTGCCGGGGGGACAGGGGGTGCCGGGGAGCTGTTTTTT. Translation gives CAGGTGGAGELFF.

The V call is TRBV19, the J call TRBJ1-5, with TRBD1 as a possible D gene (6 bases). There are 15 residues in the CDR3. V shed 3 bases and J shed 7 bases, with 16 bases lying between them. Germline V gene lookup returns CDR1 LNHDA and CDR2 SQIVND (reference sequence). The chain's CDR3 is CASSINRAGQQPQHF. The CDR3 DNA is TGTGCCAGTAGTATTAACAGGGCTGGTCAACAGCCCCAGCATTTT.

This clone came up once. The rearrangement joins TRBV9 to TRBJ2-1; possibly TRBD1 for D (8 bases). CDR3 length: 15 amino acids. The germline gives CDR1 SGDLS, CDR2 YYNGEE. V lost 3 bases and J 9 bases, leaving 19 bases between the germline ends. CDR3 residues: CASSATVHRGGEQFF. CDR3 nucleotide sequence: TGTGCCAGCAGCGCCACTGTTCACAGGGGGGGTGAGCAGTTCTTC.

A single count supports this clone. The chain links TRBV6-1 to TRBJ1-1; D possibly corresponds to TRBD1 (5 bases). The germline V gene encodes CDR1 MNHNS and CDR2 SASEGT. The CDR3 totals 12 residues. The V and J ends lost 3 bases and 14 bases respectively, with 16 bases between them. CDR3 bases: TGTGCCAGCAGTGAGCTGGGGGGGTCCTTATTCTTT. As protein: CASSELGGSLFF.

The chain combines TRBV5-1 with TRBJ1-1, with D uncertain. This CDR3 has 14 amino acids. The ends were cut back, 0 bases at V and 3 bases at J, with 9 bases in the middle. Germline loops: CDR1 SGHRS, CDR2 YFSETQ. CDR3 DNA: TGCGCCAGCAGCTTGGAAGTTGGGTACACTGAAGCTTTCTTT. The encoded protein is CASSLEVGYTEAFF.

With regard to this clone: At the DNA level, this CDR3 is encoded by other sequences in the same sample as well. The gene calls are TRBV7-2 and TRBJ1-2, with no clear D. Germline V gene lookup returns CDR1 SGHTA and CDR2 FQGNSA. Trimming shortened V by 1 base and J by 4 bases, and 7 bases separated the two germline ends. The CDR3 contains 13 residues. The CDR3 coding sequence is TGTGCCAGCAGCTTAGACCGTCTCTATGGCTACACCTTC. Its translation is CASSLDRLYGYTF.

The chain links TRBV18 to TRBJ1-5; D might be TRBD1 (6 bases). V was cut by 4 bases and J by 3 bases, with 13 bases left in between. Germline V gene lookup returns CDR1 KGHSH and CDR2 LQKENI. This CDR3 contains 15 residues. This CDR3 is CASSLQGRFNQPQHF. CDR3 DNA: TGTGCCAGCTCACTCCAGGGGCGTTTCAATCAGCCCCAGCATTTT.

The chain carries TRBV14 and TRBJ2-5; TRBD2 matches at 8 bases. The germline V gene encodes CDR1 SGHDN and CDR2 FVKESK. This CDR3 is 16 amino acids long. V dropped 0 bases and J dropped 1; count of bases not matched to a gene: 4. CDR3 amino acids: CASSQDYRGGQETQYF. CDR3 sequence (DNA): TGTGCCAGCAGCCAAGATTATCGGGGGGGCCAAGAGACCCAGTACTTC.

The count of this clone is one. J is TRBJ2-1 and V is TRBV9; no clear D. Germline V gene sequence: CDR1 SGDLS, CDR2 YYNGEE. V was shortened by 0 bases and J by 2 bases, with 15 bases between the two germline ends. CDR3 length: 17 residues. The CDR3 here is CASSVGYGEIPYNEQFF. The CDR3 nucleotides read TGTGCCAGCAGCGTAGGCTATGGGGAAATTCCCTACAATGAGCAGTTCTTC.

V usage is TRBV7-9 and J usage is TRBJ1-3; D is uncertain. Germline CDR1 SEHNR, CDR2 FQNEAQ (reference sequence). Trimming left V 5 bases short and J 1 base short, with 12 bases between. CDR3 length: 15 amino acids. In DNA form, the CDR3 reads TGTGCCAGCAGCCGGATACAATTATCTGGAAACACCATATATTTT. It yields the protein CASSRIQLSGNTIYF.

The V and J genes are TRBV6-2 or TRBV6-3 and TRBJ1-4; no definite D call. The CDR3 has 11 residues. V was pared by 5 bases and J by 6 bases, with 4 bases between. CDR1 MNHEY and CDR2 SVGEGT come from the germline V gene. The DNA of the CDR3 is TGTGCCAGCAGTGACTATGAAAAACTGTTTTTT. Translation: CASSDYEKLFF.

The CDR3 loop reads CASSFGITGHQTQYF. Written as DNA, the CDR3 is TGCGCCAGCAGCTTTGGCATAACAGGGCACCAAACCCAGTACTTC. The chain uses TRBV5-1 and TRBJ2-5, with D maybe TRBD1 (6 bases). V was cut by 2 bases and J by 8 bases, with 19 bases left in between. The CDR3 covers 15 residues. Germline lookup yields CDR1 SGHRS and CDR2 YFSETQ.

The chain has TRBV6-1 and TRBJ1-3; the D gene is possibly TRBD1 (6 bases). CDR1 MNHNS and CDR2 SASEGT come from the germline V gene. This CDR3 contains 16 residues. V was shortened by 4 bases and J by 2 bases, with 15 bases between the two germline ends. CDR3 in amino acids: CASSALRTVPGNTIYF. CDR3 nucleotides: TGTGCCAGCAGTGCCCTCCGGACAGTTCCTGGAAACACCATATATTTT.

The V gene is TRBV6-1, the J gene TRBJ1-3, with D unclear. Trimming pared 2 bases from V and 4 bases from J, leaving 12 bases between. The V gene's germline CDR1 is MNHNS and CDR2 SASEGT. This CDR3 has 15 residues. CDR3 region: CASSERPGLGNTIYF. Here the CDR3 DNA reads TGTGCCAGCAGTGAAAGGCCGGGATTAGGAAACACCATATATTTT.

The V call is TRBV6-1, the J call TRBJ1-6, with D possibly TRBD1 on 5 matching bases. Between the trimmed V and J ends, which lost 2 bases and 0 bases, there was a span of 11 bases. The CDR3 runs to 17 residues. Per the germline V gene, CDR1 is MNHNS and CDR2 is SASEGT. The CDR3 coding sequence is TGTGCCAGCAGTGAATCGGCAGGGAGCTCCTATAATTCACCCCTCCACTTT. It codes for CASSESAGSSYNSPLHF.

The CDR3 DNA follows: TGTGCCAGCAGCCAAGAACAGGGGGCTTCTTTTGAAGCTTTCTTT. Amino acids: CASSQEQGASFEAFF. J is TRBJ1-1 and V is TRBV4-2; 9 bases are shared with TRBD1. CDR1 is LGHNA and CDR2 is YNFKEQ in the germline V gene. This CDR3 is built from 15 residues. Trimming cost V 0 bases and J 7 bases; bases outside gene matches: 6.

This clone was counted at least ten times. The chain employs TRBV6-5 and TRBJ1-2, with D hard to call. V dropped 10 bases and J dropped 8 bases, with 14 bases sitting between them. This CDR3 has 11 amino acids. Germline V gene lookup returns CDR1 MNHEY and CDR2 SVGAGI. CDR3: CATQPELGYTF. The CDR3 DNA reads TGTGCCACCCAGCCCGAGTTAGGCTACACCTTC.

The V gene is TRBV11-2, the J gene TRBJ2-2; 9 bases are a match to TRBD1. V was clipped by 3 bases and J by 4 bases; unmatched bases: 6. This CDR3 region has 16 residues. CDR1 is SGHAT and CDR2 is FQNNGV in the germline V gene. CDR3 bases: TGTGCCAGCAGCTTCCGGGACAGGGTTGGCACCGGGGAGCTGTTTTTT. It encodes CASSFRDRVGTGELFF.

The genes are TRBV30 and TRBJ1-1; D is possibly TRBD1 (6 bases). The CDR3 length is 15 residues. Trimming shortened V by 2 bases and J by 2 bases, and 15 bases separated the two germline ends. Germline-derived CDR1 and CDR2 are GTSNPN and SVGIG (reference sequence). In DNA, the CDR3 is TGTGCCTGGAGTCGGCAGGGGACATTAAACACTGAAGCTTTCTTT. This codes for CAWSRQGTLNTEAFF.